The T cell receptor beta chain under discussion was sequenced for a study of T cell responses to AZD1222 COVID-19 vaccine. Points from the study as a whole: Rises in breadth and depth of Spike-specific TCRs came after two AZD1222 doses. Sampled repertoires all dated from after the peak T cell response. In a largely white British group with more females than males, clonal diversity was possibly underestimated. Among those given AZD1222, only five or six were seropositive at baseline.

About this clone itself: Its antigen is not identified.

Produced via immunoSEQ multiplex PCR; TCRdb's table is partial and in-frame only. The table includes 150,000 or so clones, roughly 94% detected once. The input for sequencing was peripheral blood, taken on day 0 of AZD1222 vaccination. The source is an adult in good health.

The CDR3 DNA sequence: TGTGCCAGCAGCTTAGACGGGGGGCAGGCCCTCCACTTT. Its translation: CASSLDGGQALHF. This chain links TRBV7-2 with TRBJ1-6; D is possibly TRBD1 (6 bases). The CDR3 length is 13 residues. Trimming took 1 base from V and 14 from J, leaving 12 bases between them. Germline V lookup: CDR1 SGHTA, CDR2 FQGNSA.